This TCR beta chain is drawn from a study of OX40 agonist ivuxolimab in advanced cancers. Findings and caveats of the study: Undetermined was the antigen specificity of the expanded peripheral T cells.

Germline V CDR1 and CDR2: LGHNA, YSLEER. The length of the CDR3 is 14 residues. Trimming cost V 2 bases and J 3 bases, with 11 bases left between them. To note about this clone: Its antigen remains unknown.

Sequencing was performed with immunoSEQ multiplex PCR; in TCRdb, only in-frame clones are kept and a portion is missing. The table has 63,000 or so clones, approximately 81% seen once. The material was CD4+ or CD8+ T cells sorted from blood, obtained in a trial of the OX40 agonist ivuxolimab. The sequence derives from an adult with an advanced solid tumor such as melanoma, head and neck, liver or kidney cancer. The rearrangement links TRBV4-3 to TRBJ2-7; either TRBD1 or TRBD2 may fit D (5 bases each). For the CDR3, the DNA is TGCGCCAGCAGCCAATTGGGGGTTGGCTACGAGCAGTACTTC. Translation gives CASSQLGVGYEQYF.